Shown below are 8 T cell receptor beta chains from a single sample sequenced in a study of T cells after yellow fever vaccination. One entry per CDR3 protein results from TCRdb running MiXCR on the 5' RACE reads. The table shows approximately 300,000 distinct CDR3 sequences, with roughly 7% occurring only once. The sequencing used PBMCs, collected around 45 days after the first yellow fever vaccination. These receptors were obtained from a man between 18 and 29 years old who received the YFV17D yellow fever vaccine.

Only a few counts were recorded for this clonotype. The chain employs TRBV7-9 and TRBJ2-7; D is possibly TRBD1 (6 bases). The length of the CDR3 is 16 residues. Germline-derived CDR1 and CDR2 are SEHNR and FQNEAQ (reference sequence). V dropped 0 bases and J dropped 0 bases, with 12 bases sitting between them. This CDR3 reads CASSLAGAAASYEQYV. The DNA for the CDR3 is TGTGCCAGCAGCTTAGCGGGGGCAGCTGCCTCCTACGAGCAGTACGTC.

This clonotype was detected a few times. The rearrangement links TRBV2 to TRBJ2-7; D tentatively fits TRBD1 or TRBD2 (6 bases each). Per germline, CDR1 SNHLY and CDR2 FYNNEI. The CDR3 consists of 15 residues. Between the trimmed V and J ends, which lost 8 bases and 5 bases, there was a span of 22 bases. The CDR3 is CASSDSRGDFNEQYF. The CDR3 coding sequence is TGTGCCAGCTCAGACTCGAGGGGGGACTTCAACGAGCAGTACTTC.

This clonotype has a handful of counts. The CDR3 bases are TGCAGTGCTTACCGAAGCCACGAGCAGTACTTC. Protein product: CSAYRSHEQYF. The chain is built from TRBV20-1 and TRBJ2-7, with D hard to call. The CDR3 has 11 amino acids. V gave up 5 bases and J gave up 5 bases, with 10 bases separating them. Germline CDR1 DFQATT, CDR2 SNEGSKA (reference sequence).

This clonotype appeared a few times. The chain has TRBV6-5 and TRBJ1-2; a weak D match, TRBD1 (5 bases). The CDR3 has 15 residues. Per the germline V gene, CDR1 is MNHEY and CDR2 is SVGAGI. V lost 0 bases and J lost 2, with 10 bases in between. The CDR3 DNA reads as TGTGCCAGCAGTTACTCGTTCCAGGGCAACTATGGCTACACCTTC. Amino acid sequence: CASSYSFQGNYGYTF.

In this sample, this clonotype turned up many times. The rearrangement joins TRBV4-2 to TRBJ1-5; D call uncertain. Germline lookup yields CDR1 LGHNA and CDR2 YNFKEQ. The V and J ends lost 4 bases and 2 bases respectively, with 15 bases between them. The CDR3 contains 16 residues. In DNA, the CDR3 is TGTGCCAGCAGCCCCCAGAAGGAGAGGGGCAATCAGCCCCAGCATTTT. Translating gives CASSPQKERGNQPQHF.

The chain couples TRBV7-2 to TRBJ2-3; possibly TRBD2 for D (6 bases). Germline V gene sequence: CDR1 SGHTA, CDR2 FQGNSA. The CDR3 totals 15 residues. V lost 3 bases and J lost 4, with 14 bases in between. CDR3 loop: CASSFRGSPADTQYF. CDR3 nucleotides: TGTGCCAGCAGCTTCCGGGGGTCCCCCGCAGATACGCAGTATTTT.

This rearrangement joins TRBV11-2 to TRBJ1-6, with 7 bases lining up with TRBD1. Germline V gene sequence: CDR1 SGHAT, CDR2 FQNNGV. CDR3 size: 13 residues. J was trimmed by 9 bases and V by 8 bases; bases with no gene match: 7. The CDR3, as DNA: TGTGCCAGCCCCCGGGACAGACTTTCACCCCTCCACTTT. This gives the protein CASPRDRLSPLHF.

This clonotype was seen a few times. The V and J genes are TRBV6-1 and TRBJ1-1, with D unclear. From germline, CDR1 is MNHNS and CDR2 SASEGT. CDR3 length: 13 residues. The ends were cut back, 8 bases at V and 1 base at J, with 11 bases in the middle. The CDR3 DNA reads as TGTGCCAGCCGCTCCCGGGGGAACACTGAAGCTTTCTTT. Its translation is CASRSRGNTEAFF.